Given below is one TCR beta chain in context. The antigen remains unidentified. This CDR3 comprises 15 residues. V shed 2 bases and J shed 2 bases, with 11 bases lying between them. Germline-derived CDR1 and CDR2 are SGHTA and FQGNSA. Produced via immunoSEQ multiplex PCR; TCRdb's table is partial and in-frame only. The sample carries some 1,600,000 clones, 98% recorded once. The data were taken from a study of shared clonotypes between healthy human individuals. Study results and caveats: Limitation of the genetic and exposure-history diversity represented came from the few donors.

CD4+ cell separation produced CD45RA+ naive and CD45RA-negative memory subsets. This clonotype originated in a man under 40 in good health. This chain joins TRBV7-2 and TRBJ2-3; D ambiguous. Sequencing input: naive CD4+ T cells sorted from blood. As for subset: CD45RA+ positively selected. Written as DNA, the CDR3 is TGTGCCAGCAGCTTACAGTTAGGCTACACAGATACGCAGTATTTT. It translates to CASSLQLGYTDTQYF.